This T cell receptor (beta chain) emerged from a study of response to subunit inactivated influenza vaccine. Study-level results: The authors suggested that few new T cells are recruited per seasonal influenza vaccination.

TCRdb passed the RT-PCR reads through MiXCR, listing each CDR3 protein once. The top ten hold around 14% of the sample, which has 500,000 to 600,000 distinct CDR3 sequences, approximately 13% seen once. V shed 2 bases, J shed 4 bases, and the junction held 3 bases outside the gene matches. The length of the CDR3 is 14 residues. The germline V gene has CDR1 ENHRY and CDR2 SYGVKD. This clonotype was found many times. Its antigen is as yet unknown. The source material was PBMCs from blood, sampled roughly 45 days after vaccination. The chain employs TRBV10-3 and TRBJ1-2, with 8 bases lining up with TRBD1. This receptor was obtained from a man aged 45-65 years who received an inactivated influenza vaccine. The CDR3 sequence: CAISETGQGYGYTF. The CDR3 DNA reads TGTGCCATCAGTGAGACAGGACAGGGCTATGGCTACACCTTC.